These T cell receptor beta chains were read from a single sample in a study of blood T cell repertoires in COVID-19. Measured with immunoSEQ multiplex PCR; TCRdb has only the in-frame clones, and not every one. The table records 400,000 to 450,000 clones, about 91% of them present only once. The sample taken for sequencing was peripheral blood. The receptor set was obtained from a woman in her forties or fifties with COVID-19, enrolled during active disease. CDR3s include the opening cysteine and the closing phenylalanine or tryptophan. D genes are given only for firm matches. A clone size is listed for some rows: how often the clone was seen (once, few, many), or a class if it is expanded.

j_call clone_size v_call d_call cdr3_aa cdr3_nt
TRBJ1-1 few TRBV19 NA CASSRDWYTEAFF TGTGCCAGTAGTCGGGACTGGTACACTGAAGCTTTCTTT
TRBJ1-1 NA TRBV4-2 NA CASSPDSYTEAFF TGTGCCAGCAGTCCGGACAGCTACACTGAAGCTTTCTTT
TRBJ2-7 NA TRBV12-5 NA CASGLVLNIGGYEQYF TGTGCTAGTGGTTTGGTACTTAATATCGGTGGCTACGAGCAGTACTTC
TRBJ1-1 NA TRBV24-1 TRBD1 CATSDSGTGGFEAFF TGTGCCACCAGTGACTCAGGGACAGGGGGATTTGAGGCTTTCTTT
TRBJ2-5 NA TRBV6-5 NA CASTLVGETQYF TGTGCCAGCACGTTGGTCGGAGAGACCCAGTACTTC
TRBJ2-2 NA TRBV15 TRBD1 CATSQTTGPQGTGELFF TGTGCCACCAGCCAAACGACAGGGCCCCAGGGCACCGGGGAGCTGTTTTTT
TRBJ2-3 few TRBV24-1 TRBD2 CATSGRLAGTDTQYF TGTGCCACCAGTGGCCGACTAGCGGGGACAGATACGCAGTATTTT
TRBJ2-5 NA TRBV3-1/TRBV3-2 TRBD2 CASSQFSSGGPSWGSQYF TGTGCCAGCAGCCAATTCTCTAGCGGGGGGCCTTCATGGGGGTCCCAGTACTTC
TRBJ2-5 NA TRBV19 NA CASSPPGVETQYF TGTGCCAGTAGTCCCCCGGGGGTTGAGACCCAGTACTTC
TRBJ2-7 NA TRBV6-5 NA CASSYSAGNSYEQYF TGTGCCAGCAGTTACTCGGCAGGGAACTCCTACGAGCAGTACTTC
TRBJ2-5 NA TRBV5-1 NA CASSHPGIPETQYF TGCGCCAGCAGCCATCCAGGGATTCCAGAGACCCAGTACTTC
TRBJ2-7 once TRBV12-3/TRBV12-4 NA CAIRRRGSYEQYF TGTGCCATAAGGAGGCGGGGCTCCTACGAGCAGTACTTC
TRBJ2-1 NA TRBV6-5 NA CASSRDNTYNEQFF TGTGCCAGCAGTCGGGACAATACTTACAATGAGCAGTTCTTC
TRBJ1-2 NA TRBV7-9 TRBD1 CASSPPGTGERGYTF TGTGCCAGCAGCCCGCCCGGGACAGGGGAAAGGGGCTACACCTTC